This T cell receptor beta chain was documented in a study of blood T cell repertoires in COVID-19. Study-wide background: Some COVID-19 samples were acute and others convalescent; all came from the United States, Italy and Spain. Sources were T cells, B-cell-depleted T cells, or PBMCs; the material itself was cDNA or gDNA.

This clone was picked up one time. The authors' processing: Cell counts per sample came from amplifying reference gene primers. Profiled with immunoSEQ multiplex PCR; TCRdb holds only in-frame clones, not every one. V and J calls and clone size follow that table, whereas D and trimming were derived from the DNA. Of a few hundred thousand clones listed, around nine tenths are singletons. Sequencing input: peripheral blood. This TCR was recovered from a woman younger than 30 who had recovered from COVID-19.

In DNA, the CDR3 is TGTGCCAGCAGCGGAGGGCCTTACCACACAGATACGCAGTATTTT. This sequence encodes CASSGGPYHTDTQYF. The J gene is TRBJ2-3, the V gene TRBV6-6; D perhaps matches TRBD2 (6 bases). Germline V gene data show CDR1 as MNHNY and CDR2 as SVGAGI (reference sequence). Trimming removed 6 bases at V and 2 bases at J, with 15 bases between. The CDR3 has 15 amino acids.